This note documents a single T cell receptor (beta chain) sequence. The antigen it binds to is not known. No base quality values were provided; no much bigger clone lies one nucleotide off. This sample is part of a study of Graves' ophthalmopathy and Graves' hyperthyroidism (dated by TCRdb to the late 2010s). Concerning the study at large: Peripheral blood was collected before any treatment was given, at the time of initial diagnosis. The study used TCR beta repertoire signatures to distinguish Graves' ophthalmopathy from Graves' hyperthyroidism and to predict progression to ophthalmopathy. In total, some 130 blood samples were TCR-sequenced: approximately 42 ophthalmopathy, approximately 75 hyperthyroidism and some 17 hyperthyroidism-to-ophthalmopathy patients. To explore V-J signatures distinguishing ophthalmopathy from hyperthyroidism, a discovery set of roughly 98 patients (roughly 44 ophthalmopathy, over 55 stable hyperthyroidism) was enrolled. The independent validation cohort included some 19 hyperthyroidism patients plus 17 patients who later progressed from hyperthyroidism to ophthalmopathy. In over 5 hyperthyroidism patients, the T-cell repertoire of thyroid tissue was compared with the T-cell repertoire of blood. Following sample collection, hyperthyroidism patients were given methimazole at a starting dose of 30 mg daily, and ophthalmopathy patients were given high-dose intravenous methylprednisolone. Here is what the overall study found, with its caveats: Ophthalmopathy was separated from stable hyperthyroidism by the 13-signature model with roughly 87% sensitivity and 81.08% specificity in cross-validation and with 80%/75% in the test set. In validation, the model predicted ophthalmopathy progression with more than 70% sensitivity and around 72% specificity; eleven to twelve predicted patients were CT-confirmed with GO in a median of 6.5 months. No statistical method was used to predetermine the sample size, and group allocation was not hidden from the investigators. Most expanded thyroid clonotypes with frequency above 0.001 were also detected in blood, suggesting blood repertoires may reflect the thyroid immune response.

For repertoire sequencing, TCR beta CDR3 regions were amplified from RNA transcripts. HTBI primers and the Qiagen OneStep RT-PCR kit were used in a first-round RT-PCR, which was followed by a second-round multiplex PCR, size selection and purification. Libraries were sequenced on an Illumina HiSeq2000 using paired-end 100 bp reads. Concerning the study's data processing: Reads were processed with SOAPnuke, discarding reads with adapters, uncalled bases, mean Phred below 15, or no exact constant-primer or identifier match. High-quality paired reads were merged with COPE v1.2.5. Clonotypes were defined as unique nucleotide sequences and were aligned to IMGT TRB V, D and J references using MiTCR v1.1. The analysis was limited to V-J combinations with a frequency above 0.0001, which together covered about 99% of the repertoires. A TCR clonal expansion and chaos score per V-J combination was defined as the ratio of F50 clonal expansion to chaos observed in the TCRdist matrix. Welch's t-statistics and random forest were used to reduce the features to about twelve V-J combinations, which were then used as input to a naive Bayes classifier. The similarity between thyroid and blood repertoires was quantified using the Morisita-Horn index. Using fastp trimming at Q25 and MiXCR clonotype assembly, TCRdb reanalyzed the public sequencing data and kept in-frame beta chains. Rows with one shared CDR3 protein collapse into an entry with the most common genes and DNA. TCRdb assigned the V and J calls; the authors' analysis was not used. The sample records hundreds of thousands of distinct CDR3 sequences, roughly two fifths of which are singletons. The top ten hold roughly 46% of the sample.

A distance of 20 bases separates the germline ends of V and J, which lose 5 bases and 3 bases respectively. CDR3 length: 16 amino acids, cysteine to phenylalanine. The kept DNA is CDR3 alone, 48 bases in frame from the first base. The germline V gene (reference sequence) provides CDR1 SEHNR and CDR2 FQNEAQ. The ophthalmopathy patients had moderately to severely active disease, with a Clinical Activity Score of 3 or higher, a NOSPECS grade of 4 or higher, and a disease duration of less than 3 months. Patients with other autoimmune diseases, uncontrolled infections, pregnancy or lactation were excluded from the study. Clinical symptoms, serum thyroxine, TRAb, thyroid ultrasound and orbital computed tomography formed the basis of the diagnosis. Ficoll-Paque density gradient centrifugation was used to isolate PBMCs from around 10 ml of fresh peripheral blood. Total RNA was extracted with Trizol reagent and quality-checked on an Agilent 2100 Bioanalyzer.

The TCR sequence derives from an adult man with Graves' ophthalmopathy. Material: peripheral blood. The chain couples TRBV7-9 to TRBJ2-7, with a weak D call of TRBD1 (6 bases match). The sequenced DNA is TGTGCCAGCAGCGCCGGACGGTCAGGGGTTGGCTACGAGCAGTACTTC. This gives the protein CASSAGRSGVGYEQYF.